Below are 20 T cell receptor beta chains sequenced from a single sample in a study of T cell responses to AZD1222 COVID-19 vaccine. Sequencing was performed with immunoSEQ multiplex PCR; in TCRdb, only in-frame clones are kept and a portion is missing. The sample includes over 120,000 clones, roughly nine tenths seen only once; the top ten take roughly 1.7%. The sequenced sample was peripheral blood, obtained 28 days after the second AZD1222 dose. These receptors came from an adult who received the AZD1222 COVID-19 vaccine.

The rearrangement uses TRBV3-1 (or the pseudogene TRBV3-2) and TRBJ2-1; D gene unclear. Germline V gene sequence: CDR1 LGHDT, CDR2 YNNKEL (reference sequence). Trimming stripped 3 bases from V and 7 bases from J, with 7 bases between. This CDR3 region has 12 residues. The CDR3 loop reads CASSQYGNEQFF. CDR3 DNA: TGTGCCAGCAGCCAGTACGGGAATGAGCAGTTCTTC.

CDR3 region: CATSLPGTGELFF. CDR3 nucleotide sequence: TGTGCCACCAGTCTACCAGGCACCGGGGAGCTGTTTTTT. The rearrangement links TRBV24-1 to TRBJ2-2; D not certain. The CDR3 loop spans 13 amino acids. Germline assignment: CDR1 KGHDR and CDR2 SFDVKD. Trimming left V 6 bases short and J 4 bases short, with 8 bases between.

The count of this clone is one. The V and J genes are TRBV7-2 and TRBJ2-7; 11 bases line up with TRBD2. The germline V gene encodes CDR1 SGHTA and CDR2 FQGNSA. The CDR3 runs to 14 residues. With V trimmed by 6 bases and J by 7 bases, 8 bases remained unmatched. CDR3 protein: CASRGRASGREQYF. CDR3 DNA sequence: TGTGCCAGCAGGGGTCGAGCTAGCGGGAGGGAGCAGTACTTC.

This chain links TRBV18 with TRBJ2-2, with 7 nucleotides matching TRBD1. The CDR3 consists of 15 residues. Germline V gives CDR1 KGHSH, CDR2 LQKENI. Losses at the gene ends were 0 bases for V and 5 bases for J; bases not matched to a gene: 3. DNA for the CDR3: TGTGCCAGCTCACCACCGAGGGGGCGGACCGGGGAGCTGTTTTTT. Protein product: CASSPPRGRTGELFF.

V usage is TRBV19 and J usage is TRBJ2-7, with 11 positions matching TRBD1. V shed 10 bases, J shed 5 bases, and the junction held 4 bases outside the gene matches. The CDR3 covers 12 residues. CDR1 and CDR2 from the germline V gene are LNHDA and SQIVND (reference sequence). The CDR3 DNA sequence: TGTGCCACGGGACAGGGGGGGAACGAGCAGTACTTC. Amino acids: CATGQGGNEQYF.

The CDR3 bases are TGCGCCAGCAGCTCAACAAGCGGGAGGGACCGAGAGCAGTTCTTC. Translating it yields CASSSTSGRDREQFF. The V and J genes are TRBV5-1 and TRBJ2-1, with TRBD2 identical over 10 bases. There are 15 residues in the CDR3. The trim removed 3 bases at V and 10 bases at J, leaving 10 bases unmatched. Germline CDR1 SGHRS, CDR2 YFSETQ.

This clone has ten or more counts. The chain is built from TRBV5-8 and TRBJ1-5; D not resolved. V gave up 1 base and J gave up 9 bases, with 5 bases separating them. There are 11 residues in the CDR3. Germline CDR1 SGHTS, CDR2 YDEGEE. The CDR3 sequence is CASSLPRPQHF. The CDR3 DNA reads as TGTGCCAGCAGCTTGCCAAGGCCCCAGCATTTT.

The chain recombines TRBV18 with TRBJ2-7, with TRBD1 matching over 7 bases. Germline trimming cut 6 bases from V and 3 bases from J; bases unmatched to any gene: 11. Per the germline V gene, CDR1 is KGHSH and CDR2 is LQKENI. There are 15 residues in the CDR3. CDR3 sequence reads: CASSPRKGADYEQYF. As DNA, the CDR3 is TGTGCCAGCTCCCCTAGGAAGGGGGCCGACTACGAGCAGTACTTC.

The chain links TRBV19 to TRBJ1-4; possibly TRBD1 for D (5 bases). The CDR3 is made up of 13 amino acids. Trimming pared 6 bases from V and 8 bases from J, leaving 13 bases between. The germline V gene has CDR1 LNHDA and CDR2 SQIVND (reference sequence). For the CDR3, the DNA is TGTGCCAGTAGATTCGGACAATTGGAAAAACTGTTTTTT. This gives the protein CASRFGQLEKLFF.

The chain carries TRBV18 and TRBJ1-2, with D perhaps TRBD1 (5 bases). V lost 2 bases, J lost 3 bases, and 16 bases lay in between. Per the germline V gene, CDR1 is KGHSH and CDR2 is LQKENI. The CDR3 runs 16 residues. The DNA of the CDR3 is TGTGCCAGCTCACCATACTGGGACCAAAGGCACTATGGCTACACCTTC. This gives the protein CASSPYWDQRHYGYTF.

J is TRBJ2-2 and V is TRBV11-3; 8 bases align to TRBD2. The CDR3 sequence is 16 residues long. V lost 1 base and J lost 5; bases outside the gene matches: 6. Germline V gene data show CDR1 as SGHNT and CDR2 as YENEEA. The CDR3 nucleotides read TGTGCCAGCAGCTTAGGGAGCGGGAGTCGTACCGGGGAGCTGTTTTTT. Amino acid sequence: CASSLGSGSRTGELFF.

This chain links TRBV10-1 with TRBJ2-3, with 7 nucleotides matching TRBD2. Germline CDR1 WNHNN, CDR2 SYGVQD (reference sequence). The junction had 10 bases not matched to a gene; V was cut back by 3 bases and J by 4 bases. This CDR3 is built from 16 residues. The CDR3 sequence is CASSDRSGIGADTQYF. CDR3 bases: TGCGCCAGCAGTGACAGGAGCGGGATAGGAGCAGATACGCAGTATTTT.

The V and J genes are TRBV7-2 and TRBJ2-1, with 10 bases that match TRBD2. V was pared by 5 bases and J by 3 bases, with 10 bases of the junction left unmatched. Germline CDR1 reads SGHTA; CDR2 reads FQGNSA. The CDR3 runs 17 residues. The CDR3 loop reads CASSRIAGGALYNEQFF. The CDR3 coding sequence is TGTGCCAGCAGCCGGATAGCGGGAGGAGCACTCTACAATGAGCAGTTCTTC.

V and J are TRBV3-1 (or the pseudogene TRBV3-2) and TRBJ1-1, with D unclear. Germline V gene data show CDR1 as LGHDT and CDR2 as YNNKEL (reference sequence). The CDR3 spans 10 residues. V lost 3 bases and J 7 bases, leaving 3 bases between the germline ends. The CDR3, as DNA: TGTGCCAGCAGCCAGTATGAAGCTTTCTTT. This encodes CASSQYEAFF.

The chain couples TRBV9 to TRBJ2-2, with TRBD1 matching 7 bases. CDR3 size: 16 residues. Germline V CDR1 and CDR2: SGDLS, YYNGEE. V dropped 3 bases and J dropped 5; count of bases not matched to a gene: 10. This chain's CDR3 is CASSAPAGGRTGELFF. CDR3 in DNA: TGTGCCAGCAGCGCCCCGGCAGGGGGTCGAACCGGGGAGCTGTTTTTT.

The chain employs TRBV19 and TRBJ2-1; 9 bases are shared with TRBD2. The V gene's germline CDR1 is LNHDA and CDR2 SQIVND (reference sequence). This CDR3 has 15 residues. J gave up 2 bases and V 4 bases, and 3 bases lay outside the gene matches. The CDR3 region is CASSSGRAAYNEQFF. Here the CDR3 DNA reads TGTGCCAGTAGTAGCGGGAGGGCCGCCTACAATGAGCAGTTCTTC.

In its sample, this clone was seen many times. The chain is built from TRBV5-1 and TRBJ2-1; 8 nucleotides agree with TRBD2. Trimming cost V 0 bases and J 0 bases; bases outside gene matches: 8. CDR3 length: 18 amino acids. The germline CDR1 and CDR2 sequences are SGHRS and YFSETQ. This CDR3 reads CASSLAATSEHSYNEQFF. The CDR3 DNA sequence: TGCGCCAGCAGCTTGGCAGCGACTAGCGAACACTCCTACAATGAGCAGTTCTTC.

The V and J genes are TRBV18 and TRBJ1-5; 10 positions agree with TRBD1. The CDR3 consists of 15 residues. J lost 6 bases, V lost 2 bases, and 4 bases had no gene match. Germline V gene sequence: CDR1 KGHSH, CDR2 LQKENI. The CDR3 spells CASSPGTGDLQPQHF. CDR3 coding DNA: TGTGCCAGCTCACCAGGGACAGGGGATCTTCAGCCCCAGCATTTT.

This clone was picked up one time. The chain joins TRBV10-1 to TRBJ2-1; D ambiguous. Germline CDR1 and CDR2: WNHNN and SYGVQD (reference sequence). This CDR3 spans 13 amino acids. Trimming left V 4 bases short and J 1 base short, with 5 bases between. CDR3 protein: CASSAGSYNEQFF. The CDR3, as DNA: TGCGCCAGCAGTGCTGGGTCCTACAATGAGCAGTTCTTC.

The CDR3 bases are TGTGCCACGAAGGAGAGAGGGCATGGCTACACCTTC. Its protein product is CATKERGHGYTF. The chain links TRBV11-1 to TRBJ1-2; D gene uncertain. Trimming stripped 10 bases from V and 6 bases from J, with 15 bases between. This CDR3 region has 12 residues. Germline lookup yields CDR1 SGHAT and CDR2 FQDESV (reference sequence).